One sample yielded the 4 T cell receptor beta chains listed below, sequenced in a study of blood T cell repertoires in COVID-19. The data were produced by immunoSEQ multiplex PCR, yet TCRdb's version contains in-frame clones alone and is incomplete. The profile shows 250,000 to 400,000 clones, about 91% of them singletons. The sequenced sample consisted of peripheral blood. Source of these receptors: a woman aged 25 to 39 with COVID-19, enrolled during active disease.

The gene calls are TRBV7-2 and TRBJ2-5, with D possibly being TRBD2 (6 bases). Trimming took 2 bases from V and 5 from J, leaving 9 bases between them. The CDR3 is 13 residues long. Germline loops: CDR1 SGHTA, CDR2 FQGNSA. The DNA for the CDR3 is TGTGCCAGCAGCTTAATGCGGGGTGAGACCCAGTACTTC. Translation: CASSLMRGETQYF. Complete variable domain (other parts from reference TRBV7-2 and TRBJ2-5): GAGVSQSPSNKVTEKGKDVELRCDPISGHTALYWYRQSLGQGLEFLIYFQGNSAPDKSGLPSDRFSAERTGGSVSTLTIQRTQQEDSAVYLCASSLMRGETQYFGPGTRLLVL.

As DNA, the CDR3 is TGTGCCAGCAGCCGACGGGGAGGAGATACGCAGTATTTT. Amino acid sequence: CASSRRGGDTQYF. The J gene is TRBJ2-3, the V gene TRBV7-8; weak D call: TRBD2 (6 bases). This CDR3 is built from 13 residues. The germline gives CDR1 SGHVS, CDR2 FQNEAQ. The V and J ends lost 5 bases and 5 bases respectively, with 11 bases between them. Full variable domain (remainder filled in from reference TRBV7-8 and TRBJ2-3): GAGVSQSPRYKVAKRGQDVALRCDPISGHVSLFWYQQALGQGPEFLTYFQNEAQLDKSGLPSDRFFAERPEGSVSTLKIQRTQQEDSAVYLCASSRRGGDTQYFGPGTRLTVL.

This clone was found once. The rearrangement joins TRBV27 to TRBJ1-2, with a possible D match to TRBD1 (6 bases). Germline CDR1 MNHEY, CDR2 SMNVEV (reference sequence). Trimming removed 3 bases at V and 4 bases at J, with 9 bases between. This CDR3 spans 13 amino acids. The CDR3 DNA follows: TGTGCCAGCAGTTTGGGGGCGACCTATGGCTACACCTTC. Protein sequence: CASSLGATYGYTF.

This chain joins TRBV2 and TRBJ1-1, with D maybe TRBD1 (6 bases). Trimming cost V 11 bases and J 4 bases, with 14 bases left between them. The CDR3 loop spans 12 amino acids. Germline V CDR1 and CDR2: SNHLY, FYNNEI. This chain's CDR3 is CAGRGVPTEAFF. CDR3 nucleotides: TGTGCCGGGAGGGGGGTTCCCACTGAAGCTTTCTTT.